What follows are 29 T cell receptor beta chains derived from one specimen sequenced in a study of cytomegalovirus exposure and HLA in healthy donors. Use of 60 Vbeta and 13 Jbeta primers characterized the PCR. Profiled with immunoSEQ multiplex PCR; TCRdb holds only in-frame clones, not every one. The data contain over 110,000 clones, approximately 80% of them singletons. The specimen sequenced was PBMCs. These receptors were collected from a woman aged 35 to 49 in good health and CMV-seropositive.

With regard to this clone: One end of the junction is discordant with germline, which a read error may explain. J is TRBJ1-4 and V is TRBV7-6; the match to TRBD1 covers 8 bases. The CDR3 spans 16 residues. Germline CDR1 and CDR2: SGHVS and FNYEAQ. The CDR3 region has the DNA TGTGCCAGCAGCTTAGAACAGGGGGATCCTAATGAAGAACTGTTTTTT. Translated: CASSLEQGDPNEELFF.

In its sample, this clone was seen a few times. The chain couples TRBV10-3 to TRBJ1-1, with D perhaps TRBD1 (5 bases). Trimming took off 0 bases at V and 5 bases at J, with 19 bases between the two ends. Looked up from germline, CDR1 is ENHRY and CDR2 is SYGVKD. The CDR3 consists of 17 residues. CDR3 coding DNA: TGTGCCATCAGTGAGTCTCTATGGGGCGTAGGTGGGACTGAAGCTTTCTTT. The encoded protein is CAISESLWGVGGTEAFF.

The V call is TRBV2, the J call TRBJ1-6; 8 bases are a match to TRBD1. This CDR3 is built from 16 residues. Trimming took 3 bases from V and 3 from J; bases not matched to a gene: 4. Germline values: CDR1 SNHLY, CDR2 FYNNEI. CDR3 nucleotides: TGTGCCAGCAGTGACCAGGGGGCTCTCTATAATTCACCCCTCCACTTT. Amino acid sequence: CASSDQGALYNSPLHF.

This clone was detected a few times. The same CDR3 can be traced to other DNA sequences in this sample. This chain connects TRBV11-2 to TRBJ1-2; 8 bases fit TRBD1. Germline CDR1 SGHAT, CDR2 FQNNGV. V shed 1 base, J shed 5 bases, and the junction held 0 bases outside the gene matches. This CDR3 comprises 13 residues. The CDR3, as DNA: TGTGCCAGCAGCTTAGGACAGGGGTATGGCTACACCTTC. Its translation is CASSLGQGYGYTF.

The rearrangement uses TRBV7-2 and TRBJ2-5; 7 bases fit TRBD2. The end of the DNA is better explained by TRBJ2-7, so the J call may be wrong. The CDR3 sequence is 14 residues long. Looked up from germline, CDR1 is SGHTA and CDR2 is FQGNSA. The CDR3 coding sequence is TGTGCCAGCAGCCGCGGGACTACGCGGTCCGAGCAGTACTTC. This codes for CASSRGTTRSEQYF.

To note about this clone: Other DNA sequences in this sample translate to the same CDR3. CDR3 region: CASSGPGLAIEQFF. In DNA, the CDR3 is TGTGCCAGCAGCGGCCCGGGACTAGCGATAGAGCAGTTCTTC. V gene TRBV6-6 combines with J gene TRBJ2-1, with 10 bases that match TRBD2. The CDR3 covers 14 residues. Germline CDR1 and CDR2: MNHNY and SVGAGI (reference sequence). J lost 10 bases, V lost 6 bases, and 9 bases had no gene match.

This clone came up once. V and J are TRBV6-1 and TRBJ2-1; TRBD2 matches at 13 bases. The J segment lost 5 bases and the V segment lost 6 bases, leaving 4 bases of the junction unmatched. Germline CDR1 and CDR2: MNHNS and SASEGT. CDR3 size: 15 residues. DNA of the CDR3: TGTGCCAGCAGCACTGGGACTAGCGGGGACAATGAGCAGTTCTTC. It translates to CASSTGTSGDNEQFF.

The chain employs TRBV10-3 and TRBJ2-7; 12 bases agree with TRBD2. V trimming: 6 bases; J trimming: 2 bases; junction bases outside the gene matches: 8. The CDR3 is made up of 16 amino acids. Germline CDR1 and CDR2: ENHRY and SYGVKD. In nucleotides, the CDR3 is TGTGCCATCAGGGCTCTAGCGGGAGGGTATCCCTACGAGCAGTACTTC. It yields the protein CAIRALAGGYPYEQYF.

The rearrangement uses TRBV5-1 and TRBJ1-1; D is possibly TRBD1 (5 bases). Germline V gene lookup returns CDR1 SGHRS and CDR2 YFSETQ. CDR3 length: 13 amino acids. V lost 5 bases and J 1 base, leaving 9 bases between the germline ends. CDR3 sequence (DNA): TGCGCCAGCAGGCCAGGACAGAACACTGAAGCTTTCTTT. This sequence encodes CASRPGQNTEAFF.

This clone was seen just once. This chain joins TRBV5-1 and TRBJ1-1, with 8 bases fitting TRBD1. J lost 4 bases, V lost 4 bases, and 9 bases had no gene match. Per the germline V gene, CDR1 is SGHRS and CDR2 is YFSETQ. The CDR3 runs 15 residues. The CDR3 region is CASSLTGDSGTEAFF. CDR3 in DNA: TGCGCCAGCAGCCTGACAGGGGACTCCGGCACTGAAGCTTTCTTT.

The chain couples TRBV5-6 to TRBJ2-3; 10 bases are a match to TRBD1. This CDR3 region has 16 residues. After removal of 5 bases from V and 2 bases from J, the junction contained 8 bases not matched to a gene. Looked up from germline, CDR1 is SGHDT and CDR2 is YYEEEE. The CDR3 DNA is TGTGCCAGCAGGACGGGGGGACAGGGGAACACAGATACGCAGTATTTT. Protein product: CASRTGGQGNTDTQYF.

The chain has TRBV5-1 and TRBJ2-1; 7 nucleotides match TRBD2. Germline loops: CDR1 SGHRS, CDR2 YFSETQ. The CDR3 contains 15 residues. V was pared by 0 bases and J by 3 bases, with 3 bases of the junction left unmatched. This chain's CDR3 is CASSLELANYNEQFF. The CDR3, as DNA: TGCGCCAGCAGCTTGGAACTAGCGAACTACAATGAGCAGTTCTTC.

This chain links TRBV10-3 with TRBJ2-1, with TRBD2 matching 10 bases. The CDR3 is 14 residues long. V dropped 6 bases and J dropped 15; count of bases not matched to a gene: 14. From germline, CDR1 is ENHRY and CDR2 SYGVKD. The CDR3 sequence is CAISPLRPSGSLFF. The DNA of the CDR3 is TGTGCCATCAGCCCTCTCCGACCTAGCGGGAGTTTGTTCTTC.

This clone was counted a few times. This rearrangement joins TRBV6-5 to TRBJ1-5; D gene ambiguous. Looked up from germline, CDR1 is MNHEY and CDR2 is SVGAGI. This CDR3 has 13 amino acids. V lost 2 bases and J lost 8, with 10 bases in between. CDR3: CASSYSFSEPQHF. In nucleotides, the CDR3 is TGTGCCAGCAGTTACAGTTTTTCGGAGCCCCAGCATTTT.

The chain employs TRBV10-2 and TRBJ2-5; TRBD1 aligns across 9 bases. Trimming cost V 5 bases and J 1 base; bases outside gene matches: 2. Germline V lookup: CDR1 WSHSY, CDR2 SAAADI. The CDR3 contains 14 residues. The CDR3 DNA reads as TGCGCCAGCAGTTTGGACAGGGGCCAAGAGACCCAGTACTTC. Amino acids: CASSLDRGQETQYF.

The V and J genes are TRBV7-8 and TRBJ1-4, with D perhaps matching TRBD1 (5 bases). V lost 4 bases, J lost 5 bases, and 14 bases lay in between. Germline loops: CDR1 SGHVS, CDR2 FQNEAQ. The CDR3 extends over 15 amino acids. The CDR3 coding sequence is TGTGCCAGCAGCTCCCGACGGGGGGGGAATGAAAAACTGTTTTTT. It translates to CASSSRRGGNEKLFF.

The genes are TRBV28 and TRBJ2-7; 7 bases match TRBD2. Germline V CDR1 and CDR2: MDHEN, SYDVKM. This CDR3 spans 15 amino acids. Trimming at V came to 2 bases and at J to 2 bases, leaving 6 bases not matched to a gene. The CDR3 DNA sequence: TGTGCCAGCAGTTTAGGGGGGGATTCAACCTACGAGCAGTACTTC. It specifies CASSLGGDSTYEQYF. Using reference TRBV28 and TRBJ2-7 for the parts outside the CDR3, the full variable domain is DVKVTQSSRYLVKRTGEKVFLECVQDMDHENMFWYRQDPGLGLRLIYFSYDVKMKEKGDIPEGYSVSREKKERFSLILESASTNQTSMYLCASSLGGDSTYEQYFGPGTRLTVT.

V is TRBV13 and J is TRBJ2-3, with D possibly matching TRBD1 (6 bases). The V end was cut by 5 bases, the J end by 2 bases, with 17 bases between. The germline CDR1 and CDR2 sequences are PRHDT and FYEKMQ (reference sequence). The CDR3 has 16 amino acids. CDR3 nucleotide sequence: TGTGCCAGCAGCCTTAGGGTGGGGGCGGCCACAGATACGCAGTATTTT. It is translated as CASSLRVGAATDTQYF. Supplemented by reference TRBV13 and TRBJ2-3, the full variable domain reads AAGVIQSPRHLIKEKRETATLKCYPIPRHDTVYWYQQGPGQDPQFLISFYEKMQSDKGSIPDRFSAQQFSDYHSELNMSSLELGDSALYFCASSLRVGAATDTQYFGPGTRLTVL.

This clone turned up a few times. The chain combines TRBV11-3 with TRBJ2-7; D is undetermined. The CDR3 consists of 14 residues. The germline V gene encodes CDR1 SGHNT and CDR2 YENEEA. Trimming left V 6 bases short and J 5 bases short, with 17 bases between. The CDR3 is CASRDSSEFDEQYF. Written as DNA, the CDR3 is TGTGCCAGCAGAGATTCGAGTGAATTCGACGAGCAGTACTTC.

The CDR3 DNA reads TGTGCCAGCAGCGGAGCCGACAGGGACATCAGAGCTTTCTTT. Translation: CASSGADRDIRAFF. The chain uses TRBV5-6 and TRBJ1-1; the match to TRBD1 covers 7 bases. CDR1 is SGHDT and CDR2 is YYEEEE in the germline V gene. There are 14 residues in the CDR3. With 4 bases clipped from V and 10 bases from J, the junction kept 13 bases outside the gene matches.

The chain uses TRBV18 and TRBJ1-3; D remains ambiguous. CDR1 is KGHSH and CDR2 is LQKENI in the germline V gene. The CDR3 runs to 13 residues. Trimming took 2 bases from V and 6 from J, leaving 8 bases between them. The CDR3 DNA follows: TGTGCCAGCTCACCAGGCCAAATAAACACCATATATTTT. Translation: CASSPGQINTIYF.

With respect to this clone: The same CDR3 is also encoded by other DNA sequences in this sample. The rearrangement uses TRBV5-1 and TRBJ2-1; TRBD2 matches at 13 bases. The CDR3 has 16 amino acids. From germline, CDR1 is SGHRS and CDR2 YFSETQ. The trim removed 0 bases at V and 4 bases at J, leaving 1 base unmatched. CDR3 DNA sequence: TGCGCCAGCAGCTTGGCGGGACTAGCGGGATACAATGAGCAGTTCTTC. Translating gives CASSLAGLAGYNEQFF.

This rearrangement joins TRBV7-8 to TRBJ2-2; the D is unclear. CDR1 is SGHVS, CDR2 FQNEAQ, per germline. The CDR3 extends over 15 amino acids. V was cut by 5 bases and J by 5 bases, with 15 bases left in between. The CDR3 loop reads CASSPTPTETGELFF. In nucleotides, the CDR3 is TGTGCCAGCAGCCCCACCCCCACAGAGACCGGGGAGCTGTTTTTT.

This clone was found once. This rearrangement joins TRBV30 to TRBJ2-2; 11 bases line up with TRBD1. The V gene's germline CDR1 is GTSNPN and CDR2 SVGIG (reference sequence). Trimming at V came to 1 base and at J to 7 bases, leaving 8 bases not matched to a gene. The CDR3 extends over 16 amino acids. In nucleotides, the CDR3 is TGTGCCTGGAGTGCCCGGACAGGGGGCGCGGGCGGGGAGCTGTTTTTT. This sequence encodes CAWSARTGGAGGELFF.

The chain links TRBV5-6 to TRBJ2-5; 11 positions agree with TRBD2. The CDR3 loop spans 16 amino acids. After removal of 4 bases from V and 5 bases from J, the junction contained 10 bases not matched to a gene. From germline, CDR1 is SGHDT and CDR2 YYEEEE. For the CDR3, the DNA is TGTGCCAGCAGCGCCCTGGGACTAGCGGATGGGGAGACCCAGTACTTC. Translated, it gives CASSALGLADGETQYF. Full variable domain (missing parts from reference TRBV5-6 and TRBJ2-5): DAGVTQSPTHLIKTRGQQVTLRCSPKSGHDTVSWYQQALGQGPQFIFQYYEEEERQRGNFPDRFSGHQFPNYSSELNVNALLLGDSALYLCASSALGLADGETQYFGPGTRLLVL.

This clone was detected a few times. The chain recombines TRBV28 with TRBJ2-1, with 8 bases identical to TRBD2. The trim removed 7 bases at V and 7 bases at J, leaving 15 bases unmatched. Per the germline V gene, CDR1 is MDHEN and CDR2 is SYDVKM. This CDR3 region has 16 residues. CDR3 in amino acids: CASNAFEAGVLNEQFF. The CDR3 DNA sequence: TGTGCCAGCAACGCGTTTGAAGCGGGAGTTTTGAATGAGCAGTTCTTC.

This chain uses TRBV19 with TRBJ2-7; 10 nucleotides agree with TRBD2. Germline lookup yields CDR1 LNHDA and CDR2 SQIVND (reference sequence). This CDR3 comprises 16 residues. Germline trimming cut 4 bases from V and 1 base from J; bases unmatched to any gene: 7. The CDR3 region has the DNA TGTGCCAGTAGTACCAAACTAGCGGGACCTTCCTACGAGCAGTACTTC. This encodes CASSTKLAGPSYEQYF. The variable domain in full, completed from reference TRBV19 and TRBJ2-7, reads DGGITQSPKYLFRKEGQNVTLSCEQNLNHDAMYWYRQDPGQGLRLIYYSQIVNDFQKGDIAEGYSVSREKKESFPLTVTSAQKNPTAFYLCASSTKLAGPSYEQYFGPGTRLTVT.

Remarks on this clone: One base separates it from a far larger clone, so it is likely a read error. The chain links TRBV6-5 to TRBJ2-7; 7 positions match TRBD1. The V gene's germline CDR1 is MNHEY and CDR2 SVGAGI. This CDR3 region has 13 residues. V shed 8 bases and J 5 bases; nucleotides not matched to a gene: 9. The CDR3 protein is CASGIQGSHEQYF. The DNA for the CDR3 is TGTGCCAGCGGAATACAGGGGTCCCACGAGCAGTACTTC.

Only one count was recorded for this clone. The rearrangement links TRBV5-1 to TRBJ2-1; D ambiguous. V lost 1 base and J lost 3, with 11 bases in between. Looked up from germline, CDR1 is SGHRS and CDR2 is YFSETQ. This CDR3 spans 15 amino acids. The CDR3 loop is CASSLSPDHYNEQFF. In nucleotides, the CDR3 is TGCGCCAGCAGCTTGTCTCCAGATCACTACAATGAGCAGTTCTTC.